The T cell receptor beta chain under discussion was sequenced for a study of blood T cell repertoires in COVID-19. The wider study: Acute-phase and convalescent COVID-19 samples originated in the United States, Italy and Spain. Sample material is recorded as cDNA or gDNA derived from T cells, B-cell-depleted T cells, or PBMCs.

Per the original data handling: The authors estimated nucleated cell counts from reference gene primer amplification. Assay used: immunoSEQ multiplex PCR; TCRdb lists only in-frame clones, some missing. The V and J calls and the clone size are those of that table, but D and trimming were determined from the DNA. Here the sample spans some 240,000 clones, 85% being singletons. Enrolled during active infection, Seattle patients were then followed longitudinally. CDR1 and CDR2 (germline): SEHNR, FQNEAQ (reference sequence). J lost 0 bases, V lost 0 bases, and 4 bases had no gene match. This CDR3 has 16 amino acids.

This receptor was obtained from a woman between 70 and 85 years old with COVID-19, enrolled during active disease. The sequenced sample was peripheral blood. J is TRBJ1-2 and V is TRBV7-9, with 7 positions matching TRBD1. CDR3 nucleotide sequence: TGTGCCAGCAGCTTAGCGGGACAGCCTTCTAACTATGGCTACACCTTC. It codes for CASSLAGQPSNYGYTF.